This T cell receptor (beta chain) was sequenced during a study of T cell repertoires in cytomegalovirus infection. Study as a whole: Recently identified HLA-C-restricted CMV epitopes were among the peptides used. Indicated by public TCR beta signatures were CMV infection and matching HLA type. Study results and caveats: HLA-C-restricted TCR beta clonotypes specific for CMV led the ex vivo response. Cumulative public TCR beta family frequency identified CMV carriers with the relevant HLA.

The CDR3 extends over 13 amino acids. Between the trimmed V and J ends, which lost 4 bases and 12 bases, there was a span of 20 bases. Germline V gene lookup returns CDR1 SGHDT and CDR2 YYEEEE. TCRdb reprocessed the reads with MiXCR, giving one entry per CDR3 protein. Among approximately 390,000 distinct CDR3 sequences listed, about 35% were seen once. For this clonotype: Its specificity is not known.

This chain links TRBV5-6 with TRBJ2-7; tentatively, D is TRBD1 (6 bases). This sample comprised cultured PBMCs, obtained from culture after CMV antigen stimulation. This clonotype was obtained from a human donor in good health (CMV status not recorded). Some clones in this sample may be carry-over from other donors' samples. DNA for the CDR3: TGTGCCAGCAGCCCACGCCGGAGGACAGCCCTGTACTTC. Translating gives CASSPRRRTALYF.